Described below is a single T cell receptor beta chain sequence and its context. Its antigen is currently not known. No qualities accompany the bases; no much larger clone lies one base away. The collaborating institutions used their own protocols to collect whole blood in K2EDTA tubes. For TCRbeta analysis, collaborators shipped samples in one of three forms: frozen whole blood, isolated PBMCs, or DNA extracted from either of those sample types. The data were obtained in a study of blood T cell repertoires in COVID-19 (dated by TCRdb to between 2020 and 2021). With regard to the full study: Collaborator samples came from the United States, Italy and Spain and covered acute and convalescent phases of COVID-19. The material from the prospective study consisted of cDNA or gDNA derived from T cells, B-cell-depleted T cells, or PBMCs. The dataset comprised deeply sampled blood TCRbeta repertoires from subjects exposed to, actively infected with, or recovered from COVID-19. The repertoires were released in a freely available public database intended as a resource for research on the immune response to SARS-CoV-2. The samples were drawn from two sources: the first 160 participants of the ongoing ImmuneRACE study, and 1,254 subjects contributed by 6 global collaborators. The sample metadata nearly always contained a de-identified subject ID, COVID-19 status, age in years and sex. Where HLA class I and class II types were available, the types were taken from metadata supplied by the sample provider, not from assay-based typing. General study outcomes and caveats: How much clinical and demographic metadata was included differed by source and by participant, and the metadata was provided uncurated.

TCRbeta CDR3 regions were amplified from genomic DNA using the immunoSEQ Assay, a bias-controlled multiplex PCR. On the study's bioinformatics: Nucleated cell counts per sample were estimated from amplification of reference gene primers within the assay. To quantify the absolute abundance of each unique TCRbeta CDR3 rearrangement, sequence reads were collapsed and filtered. For each sample, productive Simpson clonality was calculated as the square root of Simpson's diversity index over productive rearrangements. TCRdb mirrors the immuneACCESS table, restricted to in-frame sequences. Some clones are absent from its copies; in checked studies, under half trace to an unresolved V gene, and the reason for the others is unknown. The V and J calls and clone size are taken from that table; D and trimming were inferred from the DNA. The sample records over 60,000 clones, 82% of which are singletons. The leading ten clones occupy under 20% of the sample.

The CDR3 sequence holds 14 residues, the cysteine and phenylalanine included. The only DNA kept is the CDR3, 42 bases in frame from the first base. Relative to germline, V is 1 base shorter and J is 2 bases shorter, with 8 bases between their ends. CDR1 LNHNV and CDR2 YYDKDF are derived from the germline V gene (reference sequence). Sequenced sample: peripheral blood. This chain is built from TRBV15 and TRBJ1-1, with no confidently assigned D gene. This TCR came from a human donor in a cohort sampled during active COVID-19. The sequence in DNA is TGTGCCACCAGCAGAGGACATCTCAACACTGAAGCTTTCTTT. Its amino acids are CATSRGHLNTEAFF.